Listed here is a single T cell receptor (beta chain). Libraries were prepared by immunoSEQ multiplex PCR; TCRdb keeps only in-frame clonotypes and omits some of them. The profile covers some 56,000 clones, with around 86% appearing a single time and 25% to 35% taken by the ten largest. V lost 0 bases and J lost 1, with 6 bases in between. CDR3 size: 14 residues. Germline V gives CDR1 LGHDT, CDR2 YNNKEL (reference sequence). These data are taken from a study of blood T cell repertoires in COVID-19. Study-level information: Acute and convalescent COVID-19 specimens originated in the United States, Italy and Spain.

This clonotype was obtained from a woman of 80 years or more with active or convalescent COVID-19. The rearrangement joins TRBV3-1 (or the pseudogene TRBV3-2) to TRBJ1-2; D remains ambiguous. The sequencing sample was made of peripheral blood. DNA of the CDR3: TGTGCCAGCAGCCAAGAGGAGGGTAACTATGGCTACACCTTC. Translation: CASSQEEGNYGYTF.